These 3 T cell receptor beta chains were sequenced from one sample in a study of CD8 T cells in Susac syndrome. With random hexamers, reverse transcription was performed on roughly 0.45 to 1 ug of RNA. From the immunoSEQ multiplex PCR reads, TCRdb called clonotypes with MiXCR, one entry per CDR3 protein. The sample contains hundreds of thousands of distinct CDR3 sequences, roughly 81% of which appear only once. Sample: CD8+ T cells from PBMCs. The receptors derive from a human donor with multiple sclerosis.

On this clonotype: One junction end does not reproduce the germline sequence, and a read error may be involved. The gene calls are TRBV5-6 and TRBJ1-1, with a weak D call TRBD1 (6 bases). This CDR3 has 15 residues. The germline V gene has CDR1 SGHDT and CDR2 YYEEEE. CDR3 DNA sequence: TGTGCCAGCAACTTGGGGGCCAGGGGATACACTGAAGCTTTCTTT. Translating gives CASNLGARGYTEAFF.

The rearrangement uses TRBV18 and TRBJ2-7; D remains unclear. The CDR3 extends over 14 amino acids. Trimming left V 0 bases short and J 3 bases short, with 9 bases between. CDR1 is KGHSH and CDR2 is LQKENI in the germline V gene. CDR3 coding DNA: TGTGCCAGCTCACCACCGAGACAAAGCTACGAGCAGTACTTC. This encodes CASSPPRQSYEQYF. The full variable domain, in which reference TRBV18 and TRBJ2-7 provide the parts outside the CDR3, is NAGVMQNPRHLVRRRGQEARLRCSPMKGHSHVYWYRQLPEEGLKFMVYLQKENIIDESGMPKERFSAEFPKEGPSILRIQQVVRGDSAAYFCASSPPRQSYEQYFGPGTRLTVT.

The chain couples TRBV7-9 to TRBJ2-1; D is unresolved. The CDR3 has 11 amino acids. The germline V gene has CDR1 SEHNR and CDR2 FQNEAQ (reference sequence). V was shortened by 6 bases and J by 6 bases, with 6 bases between the two germline ends. For the CDR3, the DNA is TGTGCCAGCAGTCCTTTCAATGAGCAGTTCTTC. Protein sequence: CASSPFNEQFF.